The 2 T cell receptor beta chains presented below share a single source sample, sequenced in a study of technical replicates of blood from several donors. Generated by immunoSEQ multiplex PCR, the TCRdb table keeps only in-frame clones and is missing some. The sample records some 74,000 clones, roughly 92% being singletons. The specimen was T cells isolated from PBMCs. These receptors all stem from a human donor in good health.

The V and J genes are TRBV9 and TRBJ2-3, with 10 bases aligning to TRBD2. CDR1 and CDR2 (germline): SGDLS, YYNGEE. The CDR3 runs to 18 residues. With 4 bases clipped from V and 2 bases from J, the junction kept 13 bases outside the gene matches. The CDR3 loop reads CASSSPKELAGITDTQYF. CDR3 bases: TGTGCCAGCAGCTCCCCTAAAGAACTAGCGGGGATCACAGATACGCAGTATTTT.

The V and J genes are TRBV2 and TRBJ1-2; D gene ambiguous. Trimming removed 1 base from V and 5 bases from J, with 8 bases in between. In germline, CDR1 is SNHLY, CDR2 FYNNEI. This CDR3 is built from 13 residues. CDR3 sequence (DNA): TGTGCCAGCAGTGAAGGGGCGTCATATGGCTACACCTTC. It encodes CASSEGASYGYTF.